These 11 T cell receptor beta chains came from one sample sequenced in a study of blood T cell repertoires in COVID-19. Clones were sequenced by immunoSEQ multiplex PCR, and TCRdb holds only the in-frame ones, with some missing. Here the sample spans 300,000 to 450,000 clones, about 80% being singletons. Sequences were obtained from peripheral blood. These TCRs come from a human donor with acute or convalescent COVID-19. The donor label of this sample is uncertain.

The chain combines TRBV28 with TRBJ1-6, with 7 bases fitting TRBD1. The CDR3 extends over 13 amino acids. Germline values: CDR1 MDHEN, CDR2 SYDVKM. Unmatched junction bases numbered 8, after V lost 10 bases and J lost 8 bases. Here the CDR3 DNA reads TGTGCCACCAAACGACAGGGCCATTCACCCCTCCACTTT. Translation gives CATKRQGHSPLHF.

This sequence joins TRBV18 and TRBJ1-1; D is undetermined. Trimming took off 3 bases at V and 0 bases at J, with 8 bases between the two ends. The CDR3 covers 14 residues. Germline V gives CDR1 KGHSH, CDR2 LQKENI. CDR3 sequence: CASSPGVLNTEAFF. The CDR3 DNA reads TGTGCCAGCTCACCCGGGGTATTGAACACTGAAGCTTTCTTT.

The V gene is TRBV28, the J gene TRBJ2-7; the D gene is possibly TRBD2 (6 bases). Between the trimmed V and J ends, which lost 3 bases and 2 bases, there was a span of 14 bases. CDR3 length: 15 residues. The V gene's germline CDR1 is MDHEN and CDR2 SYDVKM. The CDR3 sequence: CASSFPGTGAYEQYF. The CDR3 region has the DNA TGTGCCAGCAGTTTCCCTGGGACGGGAGCCTACGAGCAGTACTTC.

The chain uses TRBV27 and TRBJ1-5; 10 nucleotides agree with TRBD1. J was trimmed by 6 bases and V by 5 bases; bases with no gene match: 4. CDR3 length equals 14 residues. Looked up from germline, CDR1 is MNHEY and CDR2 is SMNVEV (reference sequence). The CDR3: CASSAGTGVQPQHF. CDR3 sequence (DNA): TGTGCCAGCAGTGCAGGGACAGGGGTTCAGCCCCAGCATTTT.

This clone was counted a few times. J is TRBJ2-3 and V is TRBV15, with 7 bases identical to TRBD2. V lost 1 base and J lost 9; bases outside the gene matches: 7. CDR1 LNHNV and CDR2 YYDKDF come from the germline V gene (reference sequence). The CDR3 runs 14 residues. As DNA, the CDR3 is TGTGCCACCAGCAGAGTTGGGGGGGGTTACACGCAGTATTTT. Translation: CATSRVGGGYTQYF.

This CDR3 reads CASSDRANYGYTF. In DNA form, the CDR3 reads TGTGCCAGCAGCGACAGGGCTAACTATGGCTACACCTTC. The gene calls are TRBV5-5 and TRBJ1-2; TRBD1 agrees at 7 bases. The germline V gene encodes CDR1 SGHKS and CDR2 YYEKEE (reference sequence). The junction had 0 bases not matched to a gene; V was cut back by 4 bases and J by 0 bases. CDR3 length: 13 residues.

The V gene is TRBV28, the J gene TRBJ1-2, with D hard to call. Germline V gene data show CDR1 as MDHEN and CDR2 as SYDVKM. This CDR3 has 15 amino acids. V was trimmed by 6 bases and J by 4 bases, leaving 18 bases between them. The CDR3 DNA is TGTGCCAGCAGCCCGATGAGGAGTAGCGGCTATGGCTACACCTTC. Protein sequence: CASSPMRSSGYGYTF.

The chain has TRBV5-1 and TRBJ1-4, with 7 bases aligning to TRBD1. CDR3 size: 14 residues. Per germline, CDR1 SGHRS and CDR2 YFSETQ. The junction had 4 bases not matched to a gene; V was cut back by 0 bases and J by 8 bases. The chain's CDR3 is CASSLEGGGEKLFF. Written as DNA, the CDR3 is TGCGCCAGCAGCTTGGAAGGGGGCGGGGAAAAACTGTTTTTT.

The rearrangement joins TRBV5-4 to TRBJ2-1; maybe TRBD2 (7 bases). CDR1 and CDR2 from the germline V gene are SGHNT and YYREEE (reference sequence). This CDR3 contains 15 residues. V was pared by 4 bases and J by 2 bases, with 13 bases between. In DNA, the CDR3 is TGTGCCAGCAGCGAGGGGGGGAGTGCCTACAATGAGCAGTTCTTC. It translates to CASSEGGSAYNEQFF.

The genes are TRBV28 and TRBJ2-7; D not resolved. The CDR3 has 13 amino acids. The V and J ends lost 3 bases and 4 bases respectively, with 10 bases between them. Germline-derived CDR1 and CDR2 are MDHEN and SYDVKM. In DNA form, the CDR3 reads TGTGCCAGCAGTTTGACAAGAACGTACGAGCAGTACTTC. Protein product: CASSLTRTYEQYF.

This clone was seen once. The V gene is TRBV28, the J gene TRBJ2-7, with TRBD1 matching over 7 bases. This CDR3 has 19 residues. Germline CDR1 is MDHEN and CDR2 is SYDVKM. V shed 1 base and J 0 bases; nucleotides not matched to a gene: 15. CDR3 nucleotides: TGTGCCAGCAGTTTATCGTTCCCCCGACAGGGAAGGGACTCCTACGAGCAGTACTTC. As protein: CASSLSFPRQGRDSYEQYF.